The 29 T cell receptor beta chains presented below share a single source sample, sequenced in a study of identical twins. TCRdb re-called the 5' RACE reads through MiXCR, storing one row per CDR3 protein. The table includes 1.5 million to 2 million distinct CDR3 sequences, around 29% detected once. The sequenced sample consisted of cord blood. The source is a newborn girl in good health.

This clonotype was seen only a few times. The chain employs TRBV5-1 and TRBJ1-1, with 7 bases matching TRBD1. Germline V gives CDR1 SGHRS, CDR2 YFSETQ. V trimming: 6 bases; J trimming: 7 bases; junction bases outside the gene matches: 9. The CDR3 loop spans 13 amino acids. In DNA, the CDR3 is TGCGCCAGCACCGAGATCGGACAGGTTGAAGCTTTCTTT. It translates to CASTEIGQVEAFF.

This clonotype came up a few times. The chain carries TRBV27 and TRBJ1-5, with 9 bases aligning to TRBD1. CDR3 length equals 15 residues. From germline, CDR1 is MNHEY and CDR2 SMNVEV (reference sequence). V shed 2 bases and J 5 bases; nucleotides not matched to a gene: 4. The CDR3 coding sequence is TGTGCCAGCAGTTTAATCGGGACAGGGCATCAGCCCCAGCATTTT. Amino acid sequence: CASSLIGTGHQPQHF.

This chain connects TRBV20-1 to TRBJ2-7; maybe TRBD2 (5 bases). This CDR3 spans 12 amino acids. Germline CDR1 and CDR2: DFQATT and SNEGSKA (reference sequence). Trimming left V 2 bases short and J 2 bases short, with 7 bases between. CDR3 sequence (DNA): TGCAGTGCTAGAACGAGGGCCTACGAGCAGTACTTC. Amino acid sequence: CSARTRAYEQYF.

This clonotype came up once. The CDR3 protein is CASSWDRSQETQYF. CDR3 bases: TGTGCCAGCAGTTGGGACAGATCCCAAGAGACCCAGTACTTC. The rearrangement links TRBV27 to TRBJ2-5, with 7 bases fitting TRBD1. Germline CDR1 MNHEY, CDR2 SMNVEV (reference sequence). V was clipped by 4 bases and J by 1 base; unmatched bases: 3. This CDR3 is built from 14 residues.

The chain is built from TRBV20-1 and TRBJ2-5; D not resolved. Deletions cut 5 bases from V and 6 bases from J, with 7 bases between. The germline V gene has CDR1 DFQATT and CDR2 SNEGSKA (reference sequence). CDR3 length equals 10 residues. CDR3 sequence reads: CSAARKTQYF. Here the CDR3 DNA reads TGCAGTGCTGCTAGGAAGACCCAGTACTTC.

This sequence joins TRBV27 and TRBJ2-1, with 9 bases lining up with TRBD2. The CDR3 sequence is 13 residues long. In germline, CDR1 is MNHEY, CDR2 SMNVEV (reference sequence). The J segment lost 12 bases and the V segment lost 3 bases, leaving 6 bases of the junction unmatched. This CDR3 is CASSFISGGVQFF. The CDR3 DNA reads as TGTGCCAGCAGTTTCATTAGCGGGGGTGTGCAGTTCTTC.

CDR3 in amino acids: CASSQARTGKEKLFF. CDR3 DNA sequence: TGCGCCAGCAGCCAAGCCCGGACAGGGAAAGAAAAACTGTTTTTT. The rearrangement links TRBV4-1 to TRBJ1-4; 8 nucleotides match TRBD1. With 1 base clipped from V and 8 bases from J, the junction kept 6 bases outside the gene matches. This CDR3 has 15 amino acids. Germline V gives CDR1 MGHRA, CDR2 YSYEKL.

The chain couples TRBV20-1 to TRBJ2-1, with 9 bases that match TRBD2. The end of the DNA fits TRBJ2-7 better, so the J call may be wrong. CDR3 length: 15 residues. The germline V gene encodes CDR1 DFQATT and CDR2 SNEGSKA (reference sequence). This chain's CDR3 is CSARPSGKKHNEQYF. CDR3 sequence (DNA): TGCAGTGCTAGGCCTAGCGGGAAGAAGCACAATGAGCAGTACTTC.

In the case of this clonotype: Germline is not matched at one junction end, which may reflect a read error. This chain uses TRBV7-2 with TRBJ2-1; D tentatively reads TRBD1 or TRBD2 (5 bases each). CDR1 and CDR2 from the germline V gene are SGHTA and FQGNSA. This CDR3 region has 15 residues. The CDR3 spells CANSVTRDLGDEQFF. The CDR3 DNA sequence: TGTGCCAACAGCGTAACCCGGGACCTGGGGGATGAGCAGTTCTTC.

This chain connects TRBV25-1 to TRBJ1-1; no reliable D call. This CDR3 comprises 13 residues. Trimming removed 6 bases at V and 9 bases at J, with 17 bases between. In germline, CDR1 is MGHDK, CDR2 SYGVNS. The CDR3 region is CASSFSGLTKAFF. CDR3 sequence (DNA): TGTGCCAGCAGCTTCAGTGGGCTAACCAAAGCTTTCTTT.

This rearrangement joins TRBV20-1 to TRBJ1-2, with D possibly being TRBD1 (6 bases). V was cut by 0 bases and J by 4 bases, with 15 bases left in between. Per the germline V gene, CDR1 is DFQATT and CDR2 is SNEGSKA (reference sequence). The CDR3 has 15 residues. CDR3 sequence: CSARESRTAPYGYTF. CDR3 in DNA: TGCAGTGCTAGAGAGTCTAGGACAGCGCCCTATGGCTACACCTTC.

The chain joins TRBV19 to TRBJ1-2; maybe TRBD1 (6 bases). From germline, CDR1 is LNHDA and CDR2 SQIVND (reference sequence). The V end lost 1 base, the J end lost 4 bases, and 13 bases lay between the germline ends. This CDR3 region has 15 residues. CDR3 sequence: CASSIAPDSVYGYTF. CDR3 DNA: TGTGCCAGTAGTATAGCCCCGGACAGCGTCTATGGCTACACCTTC. Full variable domain (outside the CDR3, taken from reference TRBV19 and TRBJ1-2): DGGITQSPKYLFRKEGQNVTLSCEQNLNHDAMYWYRQDPGQGLRLIYYSQIVNDFQKGDIAEGYSVSREKKESFPLTVTSAQKNPTAFYLCASSIAPDSVYGYTFGSGTRLTVV.

The gene calls are TRBV7-9 and TRBJ2-7; the D is unclear. From germline, CDR1 is SEHNR and CDR2 FQNEAQ (reference sequence). The CDR3 is made up of 14 amino acids. Trimming shortened V by 5 bases and J by 3 bases, and 14 bases separated the two germline ends. This CDR3 reads CASSQSSSYYEQYF. The CDR3 bases are TGTGCCAGCAGCCAGAGCTCTAGTTACTACGAGCAGTACTTC.

A few counts support this clonotype. This chain joins TRBV12-3 or TRBV12-4 and TRBJ2-7; 7 bases align to TRBD1. TRBJ2-5 explains the end of the DNA better; the J call may be wrong. This CDR3 has 12 residues. In DNA, the CDR3 is TGTGCCAGCAGCCGACAGGGTAGGACCCAGTACTTC. Amino acids: CASSRQGRTQYF.

Only one count was recorded for this clonotype. A much larger clone differs by one base, so this may be a read error. This chain connects TRBV21-1 to TRBJ2-3. TRBV21-1 is tagged as a pseudogene. This CDR3 is built from 19 residues. CDR3 protein: CASGLCYSGSRRSTDTQYF. The CDR3 bases are TGTGCCAGCGGTCTGTGTTATTCAGGTTCCAGGAGAAGCACAGATACGCAGTATTTT.

The gene calls are TRBV7-9 and TRBJ2-7, with 8 bases aligning to TRBD1. Losses at the gene ends were 5 bases for V and 3 bases for J; bases not matched to a gene: 12. Germline assignment: CDR1 SEHNR and CDR2 FQNEAQ (reference sequence). The CDR3 has 16 amino acids. In nucleotides, the CDR3 is TGTGCCAGCAGCACCTGGACAGGGAGGAATATCTACGAGCAGTACTTC. This gives the protein CASSTWTGRNIYEQYF. The whole variable domain, remainder taken from reference TRBV7-9 and TRBJ2-7, is DTGVSQNPRHKITKRGQNVTFRCDPISEHNRLYWYRQTLGQGPEFLTYFQNEAQLEKSRLLSDRFSAERPKGSFSTLEIQRTEQGDSAMYLCASSTWTGRNIYEQYFGPGTRLTVT.

This clonotype was found a few times. V usage is TRBV2 and J usage is TRBJ2-5; 11 nucleotides line up with TRBD2. The J call may be incorrect, as the DNA end agrees better with TRBJ2-7. Germline V gene lookup returns CDR1 SNHLY and CDR2 FYNNEI. This CDR3 is 15 amino acids long. CDR3 amino acids: CASRVAGGATYEQYF. The CDR3 nucleotides are TGTGCCAGCAGAGTAGCGGGAGGGGCCACCTACGAGCAGTACTTC.

This clonotype appeared a few times. This chain connects TRBV12-3 or TRBV12-4 to TRBJ1-2; 9 bases map to TRBD1. V shed 7 bases, J shed 4 bases, and the junction held 4 bases outside the gene matches. This CDR3 has 13 amino acids. DNA for the CDR3: TGTGCCAGCATCCGGACAGGGGCCTATGGCTACACCTTC. This sequence encodes CASIRTGAYGYTF.

The CDR3 region has the DNA TGTGCCTGGAGGGACCTAGGGGCCGCAGATACGCAGTATTTT. Translating it yields CAWRDLGAADTQYF. The rearrangement uses TRBV30 and TRBJ2-3, with TRBD1 as a possible D gene (5 bases). Trimming cost V 3 bases and J 4 bases, with 14 bases left between them. Germline V gives CDR1 GTSNPN, CDR2 SVGIG (reference sequence). This CDR3 spans 14 amino acids. Together with reference TRBV30 and TRBJ2-3, the CDR3 gives the full variable domain: SQTIHQWPATLVQPVGSPLSLECTVEGTSNPNLYWYRQAAGRGLQLLFYSVGIGQISSEVPQNLSASRPQDRQFILSSKKLLLSDSGFYLCAWRDLGAADTQYFGPGTRLTVL.

The chain has TRBV11-3 and TRBJ2-2, with 8 positions matching TRBD2. Germline CDR1 reads SGHNT; CDR2 reads YENEEA. The CDR3 consists of 16 residues. After removal of 6 bases from V and 2 bases from J, the junction contained 8 bases not matched to a gene. The CDR3 region is CASSPTSGSNTGELFF. Written as DNA, the CDR3 is TGTGCCAGCAGTCCCACTAGCGGCTCTAACACCGGGGAGCTGTTTTTT.

J is TRBJ1-1 and V is TRBV7-2, with 8 positions matching TRBD1. CDR1 and CDR2 (germline): SGHTA, FQGNSA. The ends lost 1 base at V and 5 bases at J; junction bases unmatched: 6. The CDR3 sequence is 15 residues long. CDR3 amino acids: CASSLGGQGSTEAFF. CDR3 DNA: TGTGCCAGCAGCTTAGGAGGACAGGGTTCAACTGAAGCTTTCTTT.

Regarding this clonotype: One end of the junction varies from germline; a read error may be responsible. The genes are TRBV2 and TRBJ1-2, with D tentatively TRBD1 (5 bases). The CDR3 has 12 residues. Germline V gene lookup returns CDR1 SNHLY and CDR2 FYNNEI. The CDR3 DNA follows: TGTGCCAGCAGTGAATTGGGATGGGGCTACATCTTC. Translating gives CASSELGWGYIF.

In this sample, this clonotype turned up a few times. The genes are TRBV10-3 and TRBJ1-1, with TRBD1 identical over 9 bases. The CDR3 consists of 16 residues. The V and J ends lost 0 bases and 3 bases, in that order; junction bases with no gene match: 5. CDR1 and CDR2 (germline): ENHRY, SYGVKD. CDR3 amino acids: CAISESKGQGDTEAFF. CDR3 sequence (DNA): TGTGCCATCAGTGAGTCTAAGGGACAGGGAGACACTGAAGCTTTCTTT.

This chain joins TRBV2 and TRBJ1-5; TRBD1 is a possible D gene (5 bases). The V end was cut by 5 bases, the J end by 2 bases, with 13 bases between. The CDR3 has 15 amino acids. Germline assignment: CDR1 SNHLY and CDR2 FYNNEI. For the CDR3, the DNA is TGTGCCAGCAGTCCTCAGGGACGGCGCAATCAGCCCCAGCATTTT. Protein product: CASSPQGRRNQPQHF. Complete variable domain (other parts from reference TRBV2 and TRBJ1-5): EPEVTQTPSHQVTQMGQEVILRCVPISNHLYFYWYRQILGQKVEFLVSFYNNEISEKSEIFDDQFSVERPDGSNFTLKIRSTKLEDSAMYFCASSPQGRRNQPQHFGDGTRLSIL.

This clonotype was detected many times. DNA of the CDR3: TGTGCCAGCAATCTCGGGACAGGGGCGAGAAATGAGCAGTTCTTC. Encoded protein: CASNLGTGARNEQFF. This rearrangement joins TRBV12-3 or TRBV12-4 to TRBJ2-1, with TRBD1 matching over 10 bases. Trimming took 7 bases from V and 7 from J; bases not matched to a gene: 10. The length of the CDR3 is 15 residues.

CDR3 in amino acids: CASSAGLHYGYTF. CDR3 sequence (DNA): TGTGCCAGCAGTGCCGGACTGCACTATGGCTACACCTTC. The chain recombines TRBV25-1 with TRBJ1-2; no definite D call. Trimming removed 4 bases from V and 3 bases from J, with 9 bases in between. The CDR3 covers 13 residues. CDR1 is MGHDK, CDR2 SYGVNS, per germline.

V is TRBV30 and J is TRBJ1-2; no clear D. This CDR3 is 14 amino acids long. With 8 bases removed from V and 3 bases from J, the gap between germline ends came to 19 bases. CDR1 and CDR2 from the germline V gene are GTSNPN and SVGIG (reference sequence). The CDR3 DNA follows: TGTGCCGGGCACTTGGGCGAAGGGTACTATGGCTACACCTTC. Translation: CAGHLGEGYYGYTF.

This clonotype was seen many times. The gene calls are TRBV5-1 and TRBJ2-1; 10 nucleotides align to TRBD2. CDR3 length: 17 residues. Germline V gene sequence: CDR1 SGHRS, CDR2 YFSETQ. V trimming: 0 bases; J trimming: 0 bases; junction bases outside the gene matches: 3. CDR3 nucleotides: TGCGCCAGCAGCTTGGGACTAGCGGGCCGCTCCTACAATGAGCAGTTCTTC. Residues: CASSLGLAGRSYNEQFF. Complete variable domain (other parts from reference TRBV5-1 and TRBJ2-1): KAGVTQTPRYLIKTRGQQVTLSCSPISGHRSVSWYQQTPGQGLQFLFEYFSETQRNKGNFPGRFSGRQFSNSRSEMNVSTLELGDSALYLCASSLGLAGRSYNEQFFGPGTRLTVL.

The chain couples TRBV5-6 to TRBJ2-1; D gene ambiguous. This CDR3 has 16 amino acids. Trimming removed 0 bases from V and 3 bases from J, with 13 bases in between. Germline CDR1 and CDR2: SGHDT and YYEEEE. CDR3 in DNA: TGTGCCAGCAGCTTGGAGGACCCCCACCTCTACAATGAGCAGTTCTTC. This translates into CASSLEDPHLYNEQFF. Complete variable domain (other parts from reference TRBV5-6 and TRBJ2-1): DAGVTQSPTHLIKTRGQQVTLRCSPKSGHDTVSWYQQALGQGPQFIFQYYEEEERQRGNFPDRFSGHQFPNYSSELNVNALLLGDSALYLCASSLEDPHLYNEQFFGPGTRLTVL.